Listed below are T cell receptor beta chains from one sample, sequenced in a study of T cell responses to AZD1222 COVID-19 vaccine. Sequenced by immunoSEQ multiplex PCR; TCRdb stores in-frame clones only, minus some. The table has fewer than 110,000 clones, about 89% seen once; the top ten hold around 6.6%. Sequencing was performed on peripheral blood, taken 28 days after the second AZD1222 dose. Receptors originate from an adult who received the AZD1222 COVID-19 vaccine. Both conserved end residues are part of each CDR3. The order of the fields is J gene, D gene, V gene, clone size, CDR3 DNA, CDR3 protein. The D gene is left open where the match is weak. Size values are once, few and many counts, or a class for expanded clones, and some rows have none.

j_gene: TRBJ2-1; d_gene: .; v_gene: TRBV7-9; abundance: .; CDR3nt: TGTGCCAGCAGCTTAGGTACCGGGGCTAGCTACAATGAGCAGTTCTTC; CDR3aa: CASSLGTGASYNEQFF
j_gene: TRBJ2-7; d_gene: .; v_gene: TRBV11-3; abundance: .; CDR3nt: TGTGCCAGCAGCTTAGTAACCAGAATTGAGTACTTC; CDR3aa: CASSLVTRIEYF
j_gene: TRBJ2-2; d_gene: .; v_gene: TRBV11-3; abundance: .; CDR3nt: TGTGCCAGCAGCTTAGATGGCCTAGCAGCGAACACCGGGGAGCTGTTTTTT; CDR3aa: CASSLDGLAANTGELFF
j_gene: TRBJ2-2; d_gene: .; v_gene: TRBV5-4; abundance: .; CDR3nt: TGTGCCAGCAGCTTGAGAGTTTGGAGGGGTCCCACCGGGGAGCTGTTTTTT; CDR3aa: CASSLRVWRGPTGELFF
j_gene: TRBJ1-4; d_gene: TRBD1; v_gene: TRBV5-1; abundance: .; CDR3nt: TGCGCCAGCAGCTTGGTCCGGACAGGGGCTGAGGTGGAAAAACTGTTTTTT; CDR3aa: CASSLVRTGAEVEKLFF
j_gene: TRBJ1-2; d_gene: TRBD1; v_gene: TRBV7-8; abundance: .; CDR3nt: TGTGCCAGCAGCTTAGGGGACAGGATAGCTAACTATGGCTACACCTTC; CDR3aa: CASSLGDRIANYGYTF
j_gene: TRBJ2-3; d_gene: TRBD2; v_gene: TRBV6-4; abundance: .; CDR3nt: TGTGCCAGCAGTGAATTAGCGGGAGCCACAGATACGCAGTATTTT; CDR3aa: CASSELAGATDTQYF
j_gene: TRBJ2-7; d_gene: TRBD1; v_gene: TRBV4-3; abundance: .; CDR3nt: TGCGCCAGCAGCCAAGATTTGGGGACAGGCACCTACGAGCAGTACTTC; CDR3aa: CASSQDLGTGTYEQYF
j_gene: TRBJ2-7; d_gene: .; v_gene: TRBV24-1; abundance: .; CDR3nt: TGTGCCACCAGTGATAGGACGGTGTTTTACGAGCAGTACTTC; CDR3aa: CATSDRTVFYEQYF
j_gene: TRBJ2-7; d_gene: TRBD2; v_gene: TRBV7-9; abundance: few; CDR3nt: TGTGCCAGCAGCTTAGAACTAGCGGGACCCCACTACGAGCAGTACTTC; CDR3aa: CASSLELAGPHYEQYF
j_gene: TRBJ2-3; d_gene: .; v_gene: TRBV11-2; abundance: .; CDR3nt: TGTGCCAGCAGCTTAGCGGGGGCAAACACAGATACGCAGTATTTT; CDR3aa: CASSLAGANTDTQYF
j_gene: TRBJ2-7; d_gene: .; v_gene: TRBV5-1; abundance: .; CDR3nt: TGCGCCAGCAGCTTGGAGGGGAGCTACGAGCAGTACTTC; CDR3aa: CASSLEGSYEQYF
j_gene: TRBJ1-2; d_gene: .; v_gene: TRBV7-8; abundance: .; CDR3nt: TGTGCCAGCAGCCCTATCCCCCAGGACTTC; CDR3aa: CASSPIPQDF
j_gene: TRBJ1-5; d_gene: .; v_gene: TRBV3-1/TRBV3-2; abundance: .; CDR3nt: TGTGCCAGCAGCCAAAGACAGGGCAATCAGCCCCAGCATTTT; CDR3aa: CASSQRQGNQPQHF
j_gene: TRBJ2-3; d_gene: .; v_gene: TRBV13; abundance: .; CDR3nt: TGTGCCAGCAGCTTTTGGACTTCCCCAGATACGCAGTATTTT; CDR3aa: CASSFWTSPDTQYF
j_gene: TRBJ1-5; d_gene: .; v_gene: TRBV6-1; abundance: .; CDR3nt: TGTGCCAGCAGTTATGGGGTCTCTCAGCCCCAGCATTTT; CDR3aa: CASSYGVSQPQHF
j_gene: TRBJ2-1; d_gene: TRBD1; v_gene: TRBV6-5; abundance: .; CDR3nt: TGTGCCAGCAGTTATTGGGACAGGGGGCGGGGGGAGCAGTTCTTC; CDR3aa: CASSYWDRGRGEQFF
j_gene: TRBJ1-3; d_gene: .; v_gene: TRBV5-6; abundance: .; CDR3nt: TGTGCCAGCAGCTCCGACGGGTCAGCCTCTGGAAACACCATATATTTT; CDR3aa: CASSSDGSASGNTIYF
j_gene: TRBJ1-1; d_gene: .; v_gene: TRBV9; abundance: .; CDR3nt: TGTGCCAGCAGCGGGGACGGGTCCCCGGGGGTCGAAGCTTTCTTT; CDR3aa: CASSGDGSPGVEAFF
j_gene: TRBJ1-6; d_gene: .; v_gene: TRBV5-1; abundance: .; CDR3nt: TGCGCCAGCAGCTTATGGGGCATGGGATATAATTCACCCCTCCACTTT; CDR3aa: CASSLWGMGYNSPLHF
j_gene: TRBJ1-1; d_gene: TRBD1; v_gene: TRBV7-2; abundance: once; CDR3nt: TGTGCCAGCAGCCGGACAGGGCTTGGAACTGAAGCTTTCTTT; CDR3aa: CASSRTGLGTEAFF
j_gene: TRBJ1-5; d_gene: .; v_gene: TRBV7-2; abundance: .; CDR3nt: TGTGCCAGCAGCCAAAGGAATCAGCCCCAGCATTTT; CDR3aa: CASSQRNQPQHF
j_gene: TRBJ2-1; d_gene: TRBD2; v_gene: TRBV30; abundance: .; CDR3nt: TGTGCCTGGGCTAGCGGGAGGAATGAGCAGTTCTTC; CDR3aa: CAWASGRNEQFF
j_gene: TRBJ2-7; d_gene: TRBD2; v_gene: TRBV11-3; abundance: .; CDR3nt: TGTGCCAGCAGTAAAGGGACTAGCGACTACGAGCAGTACTTC; CDR3aa: CASSKGTSDYEQYF
j_gene: TRBJ1-2; d_gene: .; v_gene: TRBV7-2; abundance: .; CDR3nt: TGTGCCAGCAGCTTAGGAGGTCCGGGGCTGTATGGCTACACCTTC; CDR3aa: CASSLGGPGLYGYTF
j_gene: TRBJ2-1; d_gene: .; v_gene: TRBV27; abundance: .; CDR3nt: TGTGCCAGCAGTTTTGAGTGGCAGGGTCGTTACAATGAGCAGTTCTTC; CDR3aa: CASSFEWQGRYNEQFF
j_gene: TRBJ2-5; d_gene: TRBD1; v_gene: TRBV29-1; abundance: .; CDR3nt: TGCAGCGTCCTTGACAGGGTTCGCGAGTACTTC; CDR3aa: CSVLDRVREYF
j_gene: TRBJ1-5; d_gene: .; v_gene: TRBV29-1; abundance: .; CDR3nt: TGCAGCGTCCAAGACGGAAATCAGCCCCAGCATTTT; CDR3aa: CSVQDGNQPQHF
j_gene: TRBJ1-1; d_gene: TRBD1; v_gene: TRBV5-5; abundance: .; CDR3nt: TGTGCCAGCAGCCCGGGGACAGGGGGAATGAACACTGAAGCTTTCTTT; CDR3aa: CASSPGTGGMNTEAFF
j_gene: TRBJ2-2; d_gene: .; v_gene: TRBV11-3; abundance: .; CDR3nt: TGTGCCAGCAGCTTAGGGGGCACCGGGGAGCTGTTTTTT; CDR3aa: CASSLGGTGELFF
j_gene: TRBJ2-7; d_gene: TRBD1; v_gene: TRBV2; abundance: .; CDR3nt: TGTGCCAGCACCTCGGACAGGCCCGCCTACGAGCAGTACTTC; CDR3aa: CASTSDRPAYEQYF
j_gene: TRBJ2-3; d_gene: .; v_gene: TRBV7-2; abundance: .; CDR3nt: TGTGCCAGCAGCCCGAACGGAGATACGCAGTATTTT; CDR3aa: CASSPNGDTQYF
j_gene: TRBJ2-2; d_gene: .; v_gene: TRBV12-3/TRBV12-4; abundance: once; CDR3nt: TGTGCCAGCAGAGTTTCCGGGGAGCTGTTTTTT; CDR3aa: CASRVSGELFF
j_gene: TRBJ2-7; d_gene: TRBD1; v_gene: TRBV5-1; abundance: .; CDR3nt: TGCGCCAGCAGCTTCACAGGGGCCGAGCAGTACTTC; CDR3aa: CASSFTGAEQYF
j_gene: TRBJ2-3; d_gene: .; v_gene: TRBV29-1; abundance: .; CDR3nt: TGCAGCGTCCGACCCTTGGGCACAGATACGCAGTATTTT; CDR3aa: CSVRPLGTDTQYF
j_gene: TRBJ1-2; d_gene: TRBD1; v_gene: TRBV6-5; abundance: .; CDR3nt: TGTGCCAGCAGCCCCCAGGACAGGGGCTATGGCTACACCTTC; CDR3aa: CASSPQDRGYGYTF
j_gene: TRBJ1-3; d_gene: .; v_gene: TRBV6-5; abundance: .; CDR3nt: TGTGCCAGCAGTTACTCTAGGGCAGCCTCTGGAAACACCATATATTTT; CDR3aa: CASSYSRAASGNTIYF
j_gene: TRBJ2-1; d_gene: .; v_gene: TRBV7-6; abundance: .; CDR3nt: TGTGCCAGCAGCTTAGCAGGAAACTCCTACAATGAGCAGTTCTTC; CDR3aa: CASSLAGNSYNEQFF
j_gene: TRBJ2-1; d_gene: TRBD2; v_gene: TRBV19; abundance: .; CDR3nt: TGTGCCAGTAGTATGCGGGGGAGCTACAATGAGCAGTTCTTC; CDR3aa: CASSMRGSYNEQFF
j_gene: TRBJ2-7; d_gene: .; v_gene: TRBV13; abundance: .; CDR3nt: TGTGCCAGCAGCTTAGAACAGGGCTACGAGCAGTACTTC; CDR3aa: CASSLEQGYEQYF
j_gene: TRBJ2-1; d_gene: TRBD2; v_gene: TRBV5-4; abundance: .; CDR3nt: TGTGCCAGCAGCTCCGTTAGCGGGGAGCAGTTCTTC; CDR3aa: CASSSVSGEQFF
j_gene: TRBJ2-3; d_gene: TRBD2; v_gene: TRBV13; abundance: .; CDR3nt: TGTGCCAGCAGCTTAGGGCGGGAGGGCAGCACAGATACGCAGTATTTT; CDR3aa: CASSLGREGSTDTQYF
j_gene: TRBJ2-7; d_gene: .; v_gene: TRBV27; abundance: .; CDR3nt: TGTGCCAGCAGTTTATCACTCGGGGGCGCTTACGAGCAGTACTTC; CDR3aa: CASSLSLGGAYEQYF
j_gene: TRBJ1-4; d_gene: .; v_gene: TRBV6-2/TRBV6-3; abundance: .; CDR3nt: TGTGCCAGCAGTTCCCTCGGAGAGCCCCTTAATGAAAAACTGTTTTTT; CDR3aa: CASSSLGEPLNEKLFF
j_gene: TRBJ1-5; d_gene: TRBD1; v_gene: TRBV14; abundance: .; CDR3nt: TGTGCCAGCAGCCGGACAGGGGATAGTAGGGAGCCCCAGCATTTT; CDR3aa: CASSRTGDSREPQHF
j_gene: TRBJ1-1; d_gene: .; v_gene: TRBV6-5; abundance: .; CDR3nt: TGTGCCAGCAGTCCCGTGGGGGGACCTAACACTGAAGCTTTCTTT; CDR3aa: CASSPVGGPNTEAFF
j_gene: TRBJ2-7; d_gene: .; v_gene: TRBV10-1; abundance: few; CDR3nt: TGCGCCAGCAGTGAGTCGGAGGGAGGAAACTACGAGCAGTACTTC; CDR3aa: CASSESEGGNYEQYF
j_gene: TRBJ2-3; d_gene: .; v_gene: TRBV11-2; abundance: .; CDR3nt: TGTGCCAGCAGCCCGGACTCAAAGCATACGCAGTATTTT; CDR3aa: CASSPDSKHTQYF
j_gene: TRBJ2-7; d_gene: .; v_gene: TRBV28; abundance: .; CDR3nt: TGTGCCAGCAGTTACCCTCTGGGGGGGCGGAGCGAGCAGTACTTC; CDR3aa: CASSYPLGGRSEQYF
j_gene: TRBJ1-1; d_gene: .; v_gene: TRBV14; abundance: few; CDR3nt: TGTGCCAGCAGCCAAGATCGGAAAGCTTTCTTT; CDR3aa: CASSQDRKAFF